This T cell receptor beta chain was documented in a study of CD8+ T cells in alopecia areata. Study-wide results and caveats: Affected lesional scalp, above all in alopecia totalis/universalis, was more clonal than normal scalp. Scalp samples also contribute reads from the resident alphabeta T cells found in normal skin.

cDNA reverse transcribed from extracted RNA served as the sequencing template. Profiling relied on immunoSEQ multiplex PCR, and the TCRdb table lists in-frame clones only, not all of them. The sample has 110,000 to 150,000 clones; roughly 50% are singletons. Noted treatment: oral pan-JAK inhibitor, 5-10 mg twice daily. Sorting of CD4+ and CD8+ T cells was performed on PBMCs. This clone was recorded many times. Its antigen is not identified. Germline trimming cut 4 bases from V and 7 bases from J; bases unmatched to any gene: 7. The germline gives CDR1 SEHNR, CDR2 FQNEAQ (reference sequence). The CDR3 loop spans 15 amino acids.

The chain has TRBV7-9 and TRBJ1-4; 9 nucleotides match TRBD1. The receptor comes from a human donor with alopecia areata. Sequenced here: CD8+ T cells sorted from blood, sampled at week 4, from a patient treated with tofacitinib. In nucleotides, the CDR3 is TGTGCCAGCAGCTCCCCGGAGACAGGGGGTGAAAAACTGTTTTTT. As protein: CASSSPETGGEKLFF.